Below are 27 T cell receptor beta chains sequenced from a single sample in a study of shared clonotypes between healthy human individuals. Assay used: immunoSEQ multiplex PCR; TCRdb lists only in-frame clones, some missing. The table has 2 million to 3 million clones, more than 85% seen once; the top ten hold approximately 0.35%. Sequences were obtained from naive CD4+ T cells from PBMCs. Subset noted: CD45RA+ positively selected. The receptors derive from a man aged 18 to 29 in good health. Some clones in this sample may be carry-over from other donors' samples.

The J gene is TRBJ2-7, the V gene TRBV28; D assignment may be TRBD1 or TRBD2 (5 bases each). V shed 7 bases and J shed 0 bases, with 13 bases lying between them. The CDR3 is 14 residues long. The germline V gene encodes CDR1 MDHEN and CDR2 SYDVKM. The CDR3 DNA reads as TGTGCCAGCAAGAGGGGCGGTACCTCCTACGAGCAGTACTTC. It yields the protein CASKRGGTSYEQYF.

The CDR3 DNA sequence: TGTGCCAGCAGCTTGTCTGGACTTATCACAGATACGCAGTATTTT. Its protein is CASSLSGLITDTQYF. V gene TRBV7-3 combines with J gene TRBJ2-3, with a tentative D call TRBD2 (5 bases). CDR1 is SGHTA and CDR2 is FQGTGA in the germline V gene. Trimming pared 3 bases from V and 2 bases from J, leaving 12 bases between. This CDR3 comprises 15 residues.

This clone was seen just once. This chain uses TRBV29-1 with TRBJ1-1; possible D gene TRBD1, 5 bases. CDR3 size: 15 residues. Trimming took off 4 bases at V and 2 bases at J, with 17 bases between the two ends. The germline gives CDR1 SQVTM, CDR2 ANQGSEA. The CDR3 reads CSVVKGPNLNTEAFF. In nucleotides, the CDR3 is TGCAGCGTTGTCAAGGGGCCCAACCTTAACACTGAAGCTTTCTTT. The full variable domain, in which reference TRBV29-1 and TRBJ1-1 provide the parts outside the CDR3, is SAVISQKPSRDICQRGTSLTIQCQVDSQVTMMFWYRQQPGQSLTLIATANQGSEATYESGFVIDKFPISRPNLTFSTLTVSNMSPEDSSIYLCSVVKGPNLNTEAFFGQGTRLTVV.

This chain connects TRBV29-1 to TRBJ2-5; TRBD2 agrees at 8 bases. The CDR3 length is 13 residues. CDR1 SQVTM and CDR2 ANQGSEA come from the germline V gene. V shed 4 bases and J 1 base; nucleotides not matched to a gene: 2. The CDR3 sequence: CSVVGTSQETQYF. In DNA form, the CDR3 reads TGCAGCGTTGTTGGGACTAGCCAAGAGACCCAGTACTTC.

The rearrangement uses TRBV2 and TRBJ2-1; D is ambiguous. Deletions cut 4 bases from V and 15 bases from J, with 13 bases between. Germline V gene data show CDR1 as SNHLY and CDR2 as FYNNEI. This CDR3 comprises 11 residues. The CDR3 reads CASSVSLEAFF. The CDR3 DNA reads TGTGCCAGCAGTGTTTCGTTAGAGGCGTTCTTC.

A remark on this clone: At the DNA level, this CDR3 is encoded by other sequences in the same sample as well. The chain joins TRBV18 to TRBJ2-7; TRBD2 is a possible D gene (6 bases). V lost 6 bases, J lost 5 bases, and 11 bases lay in between. From germline, CDR1 is KGHSH and CDR2 LQKENI. The CDR3 is 12 amino acids. This CDR3 is CASSPTGDEQYF. The CDR3 nucleotides read TGTGCCAGCTCCCCCACGGGGGACGAGCAGTACTTC.

The chain links TRBV4-2 to TRBJ1-5, with a possible D match to TRBD1 (5 bases). This CDR3 has 18 amino acids. The germline V and J ends were trimmed by 0 bases and 9 bases, with 24 bases remaining between them. Looked up from germline, CDR1 is LGHNA and CDR2 is YNFKEQ. CDR3 sequence reads: CASSQEGLDTSPLLPQHF. The CDR3 DNA follows: TGTGCCAGCAGCCAAGAAGGTCTGGACACCAGTCCCCTACTGCCCCAGCATTTT.

The chain couples TRBV27 to TRBJ2-7; D gene unclear. Germline CDR1 reads MNHEY; CDR2 reads SMNVEV (reference sequence). Deletions cut 6 bases from V and 6 bases from J, with 9 bases between. CDR3 length: 11 residues. CDR3 residues: CASSMGREQYF. The CDR3 DNA reads TGTGCCAGCAGCATGGGTCGCGAGCAGTACTTC.

The V and J genes are TRBV29-1 and TRBJ1-2, with unresolved D. Germline V CDR1 and CDR2: SQVTM, ANQGSEA. Between the trimmed V and J ends, which lost 0 bases and 1 base, there was a span of 9 bases. This CDR3 contains 14 residues. CDR3 amino acids: CSVEDRMGNYGYTF. The CDR3 nucleotides read TGCAGCGTTGAAGATCGTATGGGTAACTATGGCTACACCTTC.

This clone appeared a single time. V and J are TRBV5-1 and TRBJ2-7; 15 bases are shared with TRBD2. CDR1 is SGHRS, CDR2 YFSETQ, per germline. V shed 4 bases, J shed 0 bases, and the junction held 8 bases outside the gene matches. This CDR3 is built from 18 residues. The CDR3 loop reads CASSRGLAGGPFSYEQYF. In nucleotides, the CDR3 is TGCGCCAGCAGCCGAGGACTAGCGGGAGGGCCGTTCTCCTACGAGCAGTACTTC. Based on the CDR3 plus reference TRBV5-1 and TRBJ2-7, the full variable domain is KAGVTQTPRYLIKTRGQQVTLSCSPISGHRSVSWYQQTPGQGLQFLFEYFSETQRNKGNFPGRFSGRQFSNSRSEMNVSTLELGDSALYLCASSRGLAGGPFSYEQYFGPGTRLTVT.

CDR3: CASSHAARAYEQYF. CDR3 nucleotides: TGTGCCAGCAGCCACGCTGCACGAGCCTACGAGCAGTACTTC. This chain joins TRBV4-2 and TRBJ2-7; D unresolved. CDR1 is LGHNA, CDR2 YNFKEQ, per germline. Trimming removed 3 bases from V and 2 bases from J, with 11 bases in between. The CDR3 has 14 amino acids.

The gene calls are TRBV19 and TRBJ2-7; 7 bases align to TRBD2. V lost 3 bases to trimming and J lost 0 bases; unmatched junction nucleotides: 5. Germline V lookup: CDR1 LNHDA, CDR2 SQIVND (reference sequence). The CDR3 is 15 amino acids. CDR3 amino acids: CASSMEGGSSYEQYF. CDR3 in DNA: TGTGCCAGTAGTATGGAGGGAGGGAGCTCCTACGAGCAGTACTTC.

To note about this clone: Additional DNA sequences in this sample encode the identical CDR3. This chain uses TRBV7-2 with TRBJ2-7; no clear D gene. This CDR3 has 14 amino acids. Germline V gene sequence: CDR1 SGHTA, CDR2 FQGNSA. Trimming pared 1 base from V and 0 bases from J, leaving 7 bases between. The CDR3 loop is CASSLDRSSYEQYF. CDR3 sequence (DNA): TGTGCCAGCAGCTTAGATAGGAGCTCCTACGAGCAGTACTTC.

The V call is TRBV5-6, the J call TRBJ1-4; D uncertain. This CDR3 contains 15 residues. V dropped 4 bases and J dropped 10 bases, with 20 bases sitting between them. Germline CDR1 reads SGHDT; CDR2 reads YYEEEE. In DNA form, the CDR3 reads TGTGCCAGCAGCAGGGCGGCGAGAAATTTGGGAAAACTGTTTTTT. It yields the protein CASSRAARNLGKLFF.

This sequence joins TRBV4-1 and TRBJ2-4; 7 bases agree with TRBD2. J gave up 6 bases and V 8 bases, and 10 bases lay outside the gene matches. CDR3 size: 14 residues. Germline assignment: CDR1 MGHRA and CDR2 YSYEKL. The CDR3: CASCPEASGNIQYF. Here the CDR3 DNA reads TGCGCCAGCTGTCCTGAGGCTAGCGGAAACATTCAGTACTTC.

J is TRBJ1-1 and V is TRBV2; 7 nucleotides line up with TRBD1. Germline V gene sequence: CDR1 SNHLY, CDR2 FYNNEI. This CDR3 comprises 13 residues. V shed 10 bases and J 0 bases; nucleotides not matched to a gene: 5. In DNA form, the CDR3 reads TGTGCCACCACACAGGGGCTGAACACTGAAGCTTTCTTT. Residues: CATTQGLNTEAFF.

CDR3 residues: CASSVEGRTNTEAFF. The DNA for the CDR3 is TGTGCCAGCAGCGTAGAAGGCAGGACGAACACTGAAGCTTTCTTT. The chain recombines TRBV9 with TRBJ1-1; D ambiguous. The germline V gene encodes CDR1 SGDLS and CDR2 YYNGEE. V was cut by 0 bases and J by 1 base, with 10 bases left in between. The CDR3 is 15 residues long.

The chain links TRBV15 to TRBJ1-3; the D is unclear. This CDR3 has 11 residues. Per the germline V gene, CDR1 is LNHNV and CDR2 is YYDKDF (reference sequence). V dropped 1 base and J dropped 8 bases, with 3 bases sitting between them. The CDR3 DNA reads as TGTGCCACCAGCAGAGGAGACACCATATATTTT. Residues: CATSRGDTIYF.

DNA of the CDR3: TGCGCCAGCAGCTTGGCCGGGCTAGCGGGAGGACACAATGAGCAGTTCTTC. This translates into CASSLAGLAGGHNEQFF. V gene TRBV5-1 combines with J gene TRBJ2-1, with TRBD2 matching over 11 bases. The V gene's germline CDR1 is SGHRS and CDR2 YFSETQ. This CDR3 comprises 17 residues. With V trimmed by 0 bases and J by 5 bases, 7 bases remained unmatched.

The chain joins TRBV28 to TRBJ2-3; D possibly corresponds to TRBD2 (6 bases). The CDR3 runs 17 residues. Germline values: CDR1 MDHEN, CDR2 SYDVKM. The V end lost 4 bases, the J end lost 2 bases, and 19 bases lay between the germline ends. CDR3 sequence: CASSSPPGGISTDTQYF. DNA of the CDR3: TGTGCCAGCAGTTCACCACCAGGAGGGATCTCCACAGATACGCAGTATTTT.

This clone has a handful of counts. The rearrangement links TRBV25-1 to TRBJ1-1; D gene ambiguous. Germline V lookup: CDR1 MGHDK, CDR2 SYGVNS. The V end was cut by 7 bases, the J end by 1 base, with 4 bases between. This CDR3 has 11 residues. CDR3 protein: CASTRNTEAFF. The CDR3, as DNA: TGTGCCAGCACGCGGAACACTGAAGCTTTCTTT.

This chain uses TRBV27 with TRBJ2-7; D may be TRBD2 (6 bases). CDR3 length: 15 amino acids. Germline V CDR1 and CDR2: MNHEY, SMNVEV (reference sequence). Trimming removed 0 bases at V and 7 bases at J, with 16 bases between. The CDR3: CASSLSGTRGWEQYF. CDR3 nucleotides: TGTGCCAGCAGTTTATCAGGGACTCGGGGGTGGGAGCAGTACTTC.

The V gene is TRBV30, the J gene TRBJ2-2; 9 bases map to TRBD2. The CDR3 runs 15 residues. J was trimmed by 5 bases and V by 4 bases; bases with no gene match: 8. Germline-derived CDR1 and CDR2 are GTSNPN and SVGIG (reference sequence). DNA for the CDR3: TGTGCCTGGATAGGCGGGAGGGCGGAAACCGGGGAGCTGTTTTTT. Protein sequence: CAWIGGRAETGELFF.

The genes are TRBV9 and TRBJ2-4, with D unresolved. Per the germline V gene, CDR1 is SGDLS and CDR2 is YYNGEE. V was shortened by 4 bases and J by 1 base, with 6 bases between the two germline ends. The CDR3 is made up of 13 amino acids. The chain's CDR3 is CASSPPAKNIQYF. For the CDR3, the DNA is TGTGCCAGCAGCCCGCCGGCCAAAAACATTCAGTACTTC.

On this clone: The sample contains more than one DNA sequence encoding this CDR3. The chain couples TRBV5-1 to TRBJ2-3; 8 nucleotides line up with TRBD2. CDR3 length equals 15 residues. Looked up from germline, CDR1 is SGHRS and CDR2 is YFSETQ. The J segment lost 3 bases and the V segment lost 2 bases, leaving 5 bases of the junction unmatched. Here the CDR3 reads CASSFAGGGTDTQYF. The CDR3 bases are TGCGCCAGCAGCTTCGCGGGAGGTGGTACAGATACGCAGTATTTT.

V is TRBV6-1 and J is TRBJ2-5; D unresolved. V was cut by 10 bases and J by 5 bases, with 14 bases left in between. Germline loops: CDR1 MNHNS, CDR2 SASEGT. The CDR3 totals 12 residues. This chain's CDR3 is CATTQFDETQYF. CDR3 nucleotide sequence: TGTGCCACCACCCAATTTGACGAGACCCAGTACTTC.

CDR3 sequence reads: CASRQGSSTDTQYF. As DNA, the CDR3 is TGTGCCAGCCGGCAGGGGAGTAGCACAGATACGCAGTATTTT. The gene calls are TRBV6-6 and TRBJ2-3, with D possibly being TRBD1 (6 bases). V lost 8 bases, J lost 0 bases, and 12 bases lay in between. This CDR3 has 14 amino acids. Germline V gene data show CDR1 as MNHNY and CDR2 as SVGAGI (reference sequence).